This entry lists 3 T cell receptor beta chains sequenced from one sample in a study of T-cell reconstitution after alpha-beta-depleted transplantation in children. The TCRbeta library was prepared with unique molecular identifiers. TCRdb re-called the PCR reads through MiXCR, storing one row per CDR3 protein. Of about 690,000 distinct CDR3 sequences in the sample, 16% were seen once. The source was PBMCs from the stem cell graft donor, collected from the stem cell graft. The receptors originated from a human donor who donated a stem cell graft to a child with acute myeloid leukemia.

This clonotype was seen a few times. The chain links TRBV24-1 to TRBJ2-1; D gene uncertain. Germline CDR1 and CDR2: KGHDR and SFDVKD. Trimming took 5 bases from V and 1 from J, leaving 14 bases between them. CDR3 size: 16 residues. CDR3: CATSGAYLGSYNEQFF. CDR3 nucleotides: TGTGCCACCAGTGGAGCGTATCTGGGGTCCTACAATGAGCAGTTCTTC.

This clonotype was detected a few times. The chain carries TRBV7-2 and TRBJ2-3, with D perhaps TRBD2 (7 bases). The CDR3 runs to 15 residues. V was trimmed by 5 bases and J by 11 bases, leaving 23 bases between them. Germline assignment: CDR1 SGHTA and CDR2 FQGNSA. CDR3 region: CASSTRGGGSYEQYF. In nucleotides, the CDR3 is TGTGCCAGCAGCACAAGGGGGGGTGGCTCTTATGAGCAGTATTTT.

V and J are TRBV7-2 and TRBJ2-7; TRBD2 is a possible D gene (5 bases). This CDR3 region has 14 residues. Germline-derived CDR1 and CDR2 are SGHTA and FQGNSA. V lost 5 bases to trimming and J lost 3 bases, with 14 bases between them. The CDR3 loop is CASSLYGIYYEQYV. DNA of the CDR3: TGTGCCAGCAGCCTGTACGGGATATACTACGAGCAGTACGTC.